This TCR beta chain was captured by sequencing in a study of graft-versus-host responses after intestinal transplantation. There are 13 residues in the CDR3. V was cut by 2 bases and J by 2 bases, with 6 bases left in between. CDR1 and CDR2 from the germline V gene are SGHNT and YYREEE (reference sequence). Sequencing used immunoSEQ multiplex PCR; TCRdb keeps in-frame clones, though not all of them. The repertoire holds more than 95,000 clones, with over 75% as singletons. As concerns this clone: Its antigen is unknown.

This specimen was unstimulated CD4+ T cells sorted from spleen or lymph node cells, taken before intestinal transplant. The receptor was isolated from a human donor who received an intestinal transplant. The genes are TRBV5-4 and TRBJ2-3; no reliable D call. CDR3: CASSLANTDTQYF. The DNA of the CDR3 is TGTGCCAGCAGCTTAGCGAACACAGATACGCAGTATTTT.